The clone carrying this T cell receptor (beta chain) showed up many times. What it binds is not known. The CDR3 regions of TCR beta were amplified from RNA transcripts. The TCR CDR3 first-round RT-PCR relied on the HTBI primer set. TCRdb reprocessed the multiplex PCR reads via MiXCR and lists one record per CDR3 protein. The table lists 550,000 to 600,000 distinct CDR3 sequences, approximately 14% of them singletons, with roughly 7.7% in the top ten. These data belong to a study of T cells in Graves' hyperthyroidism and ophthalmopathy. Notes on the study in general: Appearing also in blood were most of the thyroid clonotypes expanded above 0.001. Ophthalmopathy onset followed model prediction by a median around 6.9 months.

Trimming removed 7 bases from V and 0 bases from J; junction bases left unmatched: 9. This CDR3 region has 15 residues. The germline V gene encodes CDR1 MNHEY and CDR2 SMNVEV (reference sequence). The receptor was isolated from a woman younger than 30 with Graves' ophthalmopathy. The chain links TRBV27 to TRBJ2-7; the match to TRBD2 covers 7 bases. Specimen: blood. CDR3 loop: CASTLSGLSSYEQYF. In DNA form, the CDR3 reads TGTGCCAGCACCCTTAGCGGGCTAAGCTCCTACGAGCAGTACTTC.